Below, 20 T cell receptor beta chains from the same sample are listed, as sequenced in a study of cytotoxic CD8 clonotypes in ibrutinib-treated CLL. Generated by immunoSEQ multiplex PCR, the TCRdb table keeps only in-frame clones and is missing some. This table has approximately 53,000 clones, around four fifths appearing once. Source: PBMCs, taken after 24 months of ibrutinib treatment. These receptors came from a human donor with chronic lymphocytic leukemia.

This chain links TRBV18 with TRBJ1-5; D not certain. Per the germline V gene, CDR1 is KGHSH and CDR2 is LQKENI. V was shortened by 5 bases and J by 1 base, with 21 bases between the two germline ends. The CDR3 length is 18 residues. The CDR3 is CASSNSRSGPASNQPQHF. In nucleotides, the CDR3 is TGTGCCAGCTCAAACTCCCGATCCGGGCCCGCAAGCAATCAGCCCCAGCATTTT.

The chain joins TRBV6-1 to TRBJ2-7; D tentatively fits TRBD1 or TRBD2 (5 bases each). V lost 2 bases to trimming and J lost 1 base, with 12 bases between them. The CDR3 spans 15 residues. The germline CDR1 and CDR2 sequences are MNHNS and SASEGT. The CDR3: CASSERGEGSYEQYF. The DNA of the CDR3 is TGTGCCAGCAGTGAAAGGGGAGAAGGTTCCTACGAGCAGTACTTC.

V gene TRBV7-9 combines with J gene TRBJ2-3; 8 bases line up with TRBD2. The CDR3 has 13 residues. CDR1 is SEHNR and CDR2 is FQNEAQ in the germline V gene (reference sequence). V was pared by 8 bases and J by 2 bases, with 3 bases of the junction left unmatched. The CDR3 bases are TGTGCCAGCCAGCGGGAGACCACAGATACGCAGTATTTT. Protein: CASQRETTDTQYF.

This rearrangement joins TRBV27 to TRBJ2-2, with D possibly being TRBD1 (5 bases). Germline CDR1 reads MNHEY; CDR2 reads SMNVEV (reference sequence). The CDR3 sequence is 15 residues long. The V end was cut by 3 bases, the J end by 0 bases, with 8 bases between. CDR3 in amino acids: CASSFSRANTGELFF. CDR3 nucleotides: TGTGCCAGCAGTTTTAGCAGGGCGAACACCGGGGAGCTGTTTTTT.

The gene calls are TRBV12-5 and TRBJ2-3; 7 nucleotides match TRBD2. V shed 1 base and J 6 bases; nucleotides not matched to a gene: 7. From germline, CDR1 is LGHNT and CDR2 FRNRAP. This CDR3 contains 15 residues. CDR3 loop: CASGLDGLETDTQYF. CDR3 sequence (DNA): TGTGCTAGTGGTTTGGACGGACTAGAAACGGATACGCAGTATTTT.

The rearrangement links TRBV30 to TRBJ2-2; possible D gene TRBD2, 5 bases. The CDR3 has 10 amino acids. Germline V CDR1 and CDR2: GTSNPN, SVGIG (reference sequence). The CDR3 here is CAWGEGELFF. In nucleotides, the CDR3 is TGTGCATGGGGAGAGGGGGAGCTGTTTTTT.

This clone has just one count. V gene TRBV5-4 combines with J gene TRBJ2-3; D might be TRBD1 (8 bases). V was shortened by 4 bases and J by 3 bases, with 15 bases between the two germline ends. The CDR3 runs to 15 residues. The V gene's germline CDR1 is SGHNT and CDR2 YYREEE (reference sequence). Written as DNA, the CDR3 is TGTGCCAGCAGCACACAGGGGGGGGGTACAGATACGCAGTATTTT. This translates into CASSTQGGGTDTQYF.

The CDR3 DNA follows: TGTGCCAGCAGCTTAGTACAGAACTATGGCTACACCTTC. As protein: CASSLVQNYGYTF. V usage is TRBV11-2 and J usage is TRBJ1-2, with D uncertain. Trimming cost V 1 base and J 2 bases, with 5 bases left between them. The CDR3 contains 13 residues. Germline V gives CDR1 SGHAT, CDR2 FQNNGV.

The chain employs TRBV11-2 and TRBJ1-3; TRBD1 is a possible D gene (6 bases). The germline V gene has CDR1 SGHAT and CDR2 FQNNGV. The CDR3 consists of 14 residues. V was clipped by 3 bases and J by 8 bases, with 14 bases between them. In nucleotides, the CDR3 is TGTGCCAGCAGCTTGGGCAGGGGTAGGGACACCATATATTTT. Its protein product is CASSLGRGRDTIYF.

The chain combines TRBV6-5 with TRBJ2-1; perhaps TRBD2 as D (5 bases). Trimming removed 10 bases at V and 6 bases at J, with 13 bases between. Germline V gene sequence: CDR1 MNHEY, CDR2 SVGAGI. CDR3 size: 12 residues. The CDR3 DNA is TGTGCCACACGACCCCGGGGCAATGAGCAGTTCTTC. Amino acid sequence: CATRPRGNEQFF.

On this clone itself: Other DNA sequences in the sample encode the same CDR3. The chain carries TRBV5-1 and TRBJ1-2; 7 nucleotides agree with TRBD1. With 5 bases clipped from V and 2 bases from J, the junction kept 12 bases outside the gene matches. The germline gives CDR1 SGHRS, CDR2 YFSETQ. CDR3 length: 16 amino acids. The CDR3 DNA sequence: TGCGCCAGCAGTCCCGGGACAGCTTCCTTAAACTATGGCTACACCTTC. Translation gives CASSPGTASLNYGYTF.

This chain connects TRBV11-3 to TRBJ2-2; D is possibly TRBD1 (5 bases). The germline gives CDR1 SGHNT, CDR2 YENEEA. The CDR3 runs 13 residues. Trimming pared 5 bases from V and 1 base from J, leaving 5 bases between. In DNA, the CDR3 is TGTGCCAGCAGCCAGGGGAACACCGGGGAGCTGTTTTTT. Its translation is CASSQGNTGELFF. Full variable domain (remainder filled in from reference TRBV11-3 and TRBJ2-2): EAGVVQSPRYKIIEKKQPVAFWCNPISGHNTLYWYLQNLGQGPELLIRYENEEAVDDSQLPKDRFSAERLKGVDSTLKIQPAELGDSAVYLCASSQGNTGELFFGEGSRLTVL.

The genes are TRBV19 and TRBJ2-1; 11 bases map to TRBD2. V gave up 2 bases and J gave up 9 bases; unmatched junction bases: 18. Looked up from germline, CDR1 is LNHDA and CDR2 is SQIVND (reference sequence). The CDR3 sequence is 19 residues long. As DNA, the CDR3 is TGTGCCAGTAGTATATCTCGACATAAGGTACTAGCGGGAGAGGGTGAGCAGTTCTTC. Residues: CASSISRHKVLAGEGEQFF.

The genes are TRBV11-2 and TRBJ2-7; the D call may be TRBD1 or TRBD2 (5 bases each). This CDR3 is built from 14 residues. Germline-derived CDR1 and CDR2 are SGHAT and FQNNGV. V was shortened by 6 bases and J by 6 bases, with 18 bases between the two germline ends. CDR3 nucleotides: TGTGCCAGCAGGCGGTTGGGGGACCGCGGCGAGCAGTACTTC. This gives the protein CASRRLGDRGEQYF.

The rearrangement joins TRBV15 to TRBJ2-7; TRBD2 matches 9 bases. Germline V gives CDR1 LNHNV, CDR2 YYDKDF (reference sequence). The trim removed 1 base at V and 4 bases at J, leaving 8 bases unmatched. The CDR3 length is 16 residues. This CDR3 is CATSRGGASGTYEQYF. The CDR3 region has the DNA TGTGCCACCAGCAGAGGGGGGGCTAGCGGGACGTACGAGCAGTACTTC.

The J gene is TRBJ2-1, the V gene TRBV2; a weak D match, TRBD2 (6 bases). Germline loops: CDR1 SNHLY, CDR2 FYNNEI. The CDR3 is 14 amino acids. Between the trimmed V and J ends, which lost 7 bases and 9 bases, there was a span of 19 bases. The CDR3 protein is CASTATRPGAEQFF. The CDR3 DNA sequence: TGTGCCAGCACCGCGACTAGACCTGGGGCTGAGCAGTTCTTC.

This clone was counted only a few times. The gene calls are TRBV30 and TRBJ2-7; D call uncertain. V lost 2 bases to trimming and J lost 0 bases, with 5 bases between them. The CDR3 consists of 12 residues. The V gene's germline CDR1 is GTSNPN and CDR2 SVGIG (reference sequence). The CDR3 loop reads CAWSWGSYEQYF. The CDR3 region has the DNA TGTGCCTGGAGTTGGGGCTCCTACGAGCAGTACTTC.

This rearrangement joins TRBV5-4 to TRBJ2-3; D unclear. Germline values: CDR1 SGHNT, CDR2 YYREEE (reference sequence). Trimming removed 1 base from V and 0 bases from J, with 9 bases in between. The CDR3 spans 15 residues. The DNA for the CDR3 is TGTGCCAGCAGCTTGACCCCCGGGAGCACAGATACGCAGTATTTT. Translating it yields CASSLTPGSTDTQYF.

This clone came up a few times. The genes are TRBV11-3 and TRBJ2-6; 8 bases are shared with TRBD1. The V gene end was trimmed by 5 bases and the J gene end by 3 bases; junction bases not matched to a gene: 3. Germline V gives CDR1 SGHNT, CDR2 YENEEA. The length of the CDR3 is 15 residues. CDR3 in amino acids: CASSGQGGGANVLTF. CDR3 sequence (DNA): TGTGCCAGCAGCGGACAGGGAGGTGGGGCCAACGTCCTGACTTTC. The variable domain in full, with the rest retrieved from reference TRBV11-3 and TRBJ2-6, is EAGVVQSPRYKIIEKKQPVAFWCNPISGHNTLYWYLQNLGQGPELLIRYENEEAVDDSQLPKDRFSAERLKGVDSTLKIQPAELGDSAVYLCASSGQGGGANVLTFGAGSRLTVL.

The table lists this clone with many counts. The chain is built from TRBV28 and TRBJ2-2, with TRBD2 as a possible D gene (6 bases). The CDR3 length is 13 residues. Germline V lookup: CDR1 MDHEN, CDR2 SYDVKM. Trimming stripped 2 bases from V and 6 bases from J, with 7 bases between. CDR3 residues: CASSLTSPGELFF. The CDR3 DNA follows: TGTGCCAGCAGTTTAACTAGCCCCGGGGAGCTGTTTTTT. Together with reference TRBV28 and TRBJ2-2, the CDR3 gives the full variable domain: DVKVTQSSRYLVKRTGEKVFLECVQDMDHENMFWYRQDPGLGLRLIYFSYDVKMKEKGDIPEGYSVSREKKERFSLILESASTNQTSMYLCASSLTSPGELFFGEGSRLTVL.